The entry that follows covers one T cell receptor (beta chain) sequence. This clonotype was recorded a few times. Its antigen is still unknown. The input lacks base qualities; no much larger clone sits a single base away. Only healthy Caucasian donors were included. The researchers also sequenced three unrelated adults who were not twins: a male aged 18 to 29, a male aged 50 to 60, and a female aged 50 to 60. Using Miltenyi CD45RO+ enrichment and human naive T-cell isolation kits, memory (CD45RO+) and naive T cells were isolated from PBMC. The library was produced with 5' RACE. For sequencing, an Illumina HiSeq 2000 was employed. A universal primer binding site was introduced by template switching, and a unique molecular identifier was present in the final cDNA, enabling accurate counting of TCR cDNA molecules. First-strand cDNA for TCR alpha and beta chains was synthesized from specific primers in the conserved constant-segment region. To control for contamination, each cDNA library was double barcoded with a SMART-Mk sample barcode plus Illumina barcodes. TruSeq adapter sequences and Illumina sample barcodes were added in two successive PCR steps. Sequencing of the TCR alpha and beta cDNA libraries was done on the Illumina HiSeq platform using custom primers. In the paper's pipeline: MiGEC processed the raw reads to extract unique molecular identifiers, while MiXCR was used to determine the CDR3 positions. For each individual, recombination models were inferred using an EM algorithm with the repgenHMM and IGoR tools. The analysis of shared clonotypes was done with the tcR package in R, with sharing normalized by the product of cloneset sizes. To study raw recombination without the effects of thymic and clonal selection, out-of-frame nonproductive sequences were analyzed. TCRdb cleaned the public reads at Q25 with fastp, built clones with MiXCR and kept in-frame beta chains. Identical CDR3 proteins give one entry, which carries the most common genes and DNA. For this entry, the V and J calls and clone size follow TCRdb and not the study's own pipeline. The sample yields roughly 710,000 distinct CDR3 sequences; 6% to 6.5% were counted once. In total, the top ten clones hold approximately 2% of the sample.

This sample was taken from a study of identical twins (dated by TCRdb to the mid-2010s). About the investigation overall: To test whether fetal clonotypes persist, the study used deep sequencing on TCR alpha and beta repertoires from monozygotic twins, unrelated adults of various ages, and cord blood. Replicate twin experiments were performed at different times using different library preparation protocols to rule out contamination.

Findings and caveats that apply to the study as a whole: Because the same donors could not be followed over many years, the conclusions depended on cross-sectional statistical analysis. In beta out-of-frame sequences, excess twin sharing was weaker, because having fewer shared sequences lowered the signal-to-noise ratio. Zero-insertion analyses could be partly confounded by invariant T cells such as MAIT and iNKT, though diverse VJ usage argued against such confounding for most clonotypes. Compared with coincidental sharing between unrelated individuals, out-of-frame TCR alpha sequences shared between twins had an excess of sequences with low generation probability. In monozygotic twins, recombination models systematically underestimated out-of-frame TCR alpha sharing, but the models matched the sharing seen between unrelated individuals. Abundant cord blood beta clonotypes carried fewer insertions; young adult naive repertoires showed a weaker similar trend, while memory repertoires showed none.

CDR1 and CDR2 were assigned from the germline V gene (reference sequence) as DFQATT and SNEGSKA. Inclusive of the bounding cysteine and phenylalanine, the CDR3 is 15 residues long. The CDR3 DNA has 45 bases and is translated from base 1. V loses 0 bases of germline sequence and J loses 5 bases, and the interval between the two ends is 14 bases. The sample comprised naive T cells sorted from blood. What the cell subset or site label conveys for this sample: cells isolated with a human naive T-cell isolation kit. Here the chain combines TRBV20-1 and TRBJ2-4; TRBD2 is possibly the D segment (6 matching bases). The sequence derives from a man in his late teens or twenties in good health. The CDR3 region: CSARDPTGVENIQYF. The DNA sequence is as follows: TGCAGTGCTAGAGATCCGACGGGAGTGGAAAACATTCAGTACTTC.